What follows are 8 T cell receptor beta chains derived from one specimen sequenced in a study of radiation and T cells in renal cell carcinoma (TCRdb year 2020). The library was built by means of the immunoSEQ multiplex PCR assay. Not all clones reach the TCRdb copy of this immuneACCESS table, which keeps in-frame sequences only. Checked studies attribute under half of the gap to unresolved V genes and leave the rest unexplained. Counted in this sample were over 35,000 clones; roughly 80% of them appeared once. About 25% of the sample lies in the top ten. The intended sense of this specimen's time point label: blood 4 weeks post-SBRT, at nephrectomy. This sample's treatment or condition label indicates: 15 Gy SBRT to primary tumor, nephrectomy 4 weeks later. The sequences come from blood, collected from a patient whose treatment included radiotherapy and nephrectomy. The receptor source for this set is a woman in her 70s with renal cell carcinoma.

This chain links TRBV7-8 with TRBJ1-1; TRBD1 agrees at 9 bases. This CDR3 is built from 16 residues. Trimming at V came to 5 bases and at J to 1 base, leaving 8 bases not matched to a gene. Germline V gene data show CDR1 as SGHVS and CDR2 as FQNEAQ. The CDR3 coding sequence is TGTGCCAGCAGCCCCCGGACAGGGGCCGAGAACACTGAAGCTTTCTTT. Amino acid sequence: CASSPRTGAENTEAFF.

The sample holds a few counts of this clone. V is TRBV6-1 and J is TRBJ1-4, with D uncertain. This CDR3 spans 14 amino acids. Germline values: CDR1 MNHNS, CDR2 SASEGT. Trimming took 4 bases from V and 13 from J, leaving 19 bases between them. DNA of the CDR3: TGTGCCAGCAGTGTCACCTCTAACCACGAGGGACTGTTTTTT. It yields the protein CASSVTSNHEGLFF.

The chain couples TRBV28 to TRBJ2-5; the D is unclear. The CDR3 covers 13 residues. Per germline, CDR1 MDHEN and CDR2 SYDVKM. V gave up 2 bases and J gave up 5 bases, with 9 bases separating them. Here the CDR3 DNA reads TGTGCCAGCAGTTTACGGTTATCGGAGACCCAGTACTTC. Its translation is CASSLRLSETQYF.

Comments on this clone: Different DNA sequences within this sample yield the same CDR3. The chain joins TRBV4-1 to TRBJ2-3; D call uncertain. The CDR3 sequence is 12 residues long. V was shortened by 1 base and J by 5 bases, with 4 bases between the two germline ends. Germline V gives CDR1 MGHRA, CDR2 YSYEKL. CDR3 sequence: CASSQGRDTQYF. The CDR3 DNA reads as TGCGCCAGCAGCCAAGGCAGAGATACGCAGTATTTT.

CDR3 residues: CASSEAGGSHEKLFF. The CDR3 coding sequence is TGCGCCAGCAGTGAAGCGGGGGGCTCGCATGAAAAACTGTTTTTT. The chain combines TRBV5-1 with TRBJ1-4; weak D call: TRBD1 (6 bases). The CDR3 contains 15 residues. Between the trimmed V and J ends, which lost 5 bases and 6 bases, there was a span of 17 bases. Germline V gene data show CDR1 as SGHRS and CDR2 as YFSETQ.

The chain carries TRBV19 and TRBJ2-1; TRBD2 agrees at 10 bases. The J segment lost 4 bases and the V segment lost 4 bases, leaving 7 bases of the junction unmatched. The germline CDR1 and CDR2 sequences are LNHDA and SQIVND (reference sequence). This CDR3 comprises 16 residues. CDR3 sequence (DNA): TGTGCCAGTAGTACAAGGACTAGCGGAAAATACAATGAGCAGTTCTTC. It specifies CASSTRTSGKYNEQFF. Full variable domain (outside the CDR3, taken from reference TRBV19 and TRBJ2-1): DGGITQSPKYLFRKEGQNVTLSCEQNLNHDAMYWYRQDPGQGLRLIYYSQIVNDFQKGDIAEGYSVSREKKESFPLTVTSAQKNPTAFYLCASSTRTSGKYNEQFFGPGTRLTVL.

The rearrangement links TRBV14 to TRBJ1-5, with 7 bases identical to TRBD1. CDR3 length: 15 residues. Per germline, CDR1 SGHDN and CDR2 FVKESK. With V trimmed by 4 bases and J by 0 bases, 3 bases remained unmatched. The CDR3 DNA is TGTGCCAGCAGCCCGGGACAGCATAGCAATCAGCCCCAGCATTTT. The encoded protein is CASSPGQHSNQPQHF. The full variable domain, completed using reference TRBV14 and TRBJ1-5, is EAGVTQFPSHSVIEKGQTVTLRCDPISGHDNLYWYRRVMGKEIKFLLHFVKESKQDESGMPNNRFLAERTGGTYSTLKVQPAELEDSGVYFCASSPGQHSNQPQHFGDGTRLSIL.

V and J are TRBV10-3 and TRBJ1-1; TRBD1 matches 7 bases. The CDR3 contains 13 residues. CDR1 and CDR2 (germline): ENHRY, SYGVKD. Germline trimming cut 8 bases from V and 6 bases from J; bases unmatched to any gene: 9. In nucleotides, the CDR3 is TGTGCCATCCGGACAGGTGATTACCCTGAAGCTTTCTTT. Protein: CAIRTGDYPEAFF.